The 29 T cell receptor beta chains listed next were all sequenced from one sample in a study of response to subunit inactivated influenza vaccine. One entry per CDR3 protein, called by TCRdb with MiXCR from the RT-PCR reads. The sample has around 470,000 distinct CDR3 sequences, roughly 7.9% seen once. The sequencing used PBMCs from blood, collected around 25 months after vaccination. Every receptor here comes from a man aged 45 to 70 who received an inactivated influenza vaccine.

J is TRBJ2-1 and V is TRBV5-1; weak D call: TRBD1 (6 bases). CDR1 and CDR2 from the germline V gene are SGHRS and YFSETQ. The length of the CDR3 is 16 residues. V was cut by 4 bases and J by 4 bases, with 18 bases left in between. CDR3 residues: CASSQRTGSEYNEQFF. The CDR3 region has the DNA TGCGCCAGCAGCCAGCGCACAGGGAGCGAGTACAATGAGCAGTTCTTC.

This clonotype has a handful of counts. This rearrangement joins TRBV4-1 to TRBJ2-7; D is unclear. Trimming removed 1 base from V and 0 bases from J, with 7 bases in between. The CDR3 has 14 residues. Germline CDR1 and CDR2: MGHRA and YSYEKL. Here the CDR3 DNA reads TGCGCCAGCAGCCAAGGTTGGCTCTCCTACGAGCAGTACTTC. Protein product: CASSQGWLSYEQYF.

This clonotype was seen many times. The chain joins TRBV5-1 to TRBJ2-7, with D unclear. Germline V gene data show CDR1 as SGHRS and CDR2 as YFSETQ. V gave up 4 bases and J gave up 0 bases, with 17 bases separating them. This CDR3 contains 16 residues. The DNA for the CDR3 is TGCGCCAGCAGCCCCGCGTCTTCCTCAAACTCCTACGAGCAGTACTTC. Its protein product is CASSPASSSNSYEQYF.

This clonotype was detected many times. The chain couples TRBV4-2 to TRBJ1-1; D might be TRBD1 (6 bases). The CDR3 sequence is 14 residues long. CDR1 is LGHNA, CDR2 YNFKEQ, per germline. V lost 2 bases and J 2 bases, leaving 9 bases between the germline ends. In DNA form, the CDR3 reads TGTGCCAGCAGCCAATCAGGGGTTAACACTGAAGCTTTCTTT. Its translation: CASSQSGVNTEAFF.

This clonotype was detected a few times. The chain has TRBV4-2 and TRBJ2-1; 10 bases line up with TRBD1. The V and J ends lost 1 base and 7 bases, in that order; junction bases with no gene match: 4. The CDR3 covers 15 residues. Germline V lookup: CDR1 LGHNA, CDR2 YNFKEQ. CDR3 region: CASSQGADRGNEQFF. Here the CDR3 DNA reads TGTGCCAGCAGCCAAGGGGCGGACAGGGGGAATGAGCAGTTCTTC.

This clonotype was seen a handful of times. This sequence joins TRBV12-3 or TRBV12-4 and TRBJ2-3; 8 bases are shared with TRBD1. The CDR3 runs 15 residues. V trimming: 3 bases; J trimming: 5 bases; junction bases outside the gene matches: 7. DNA of the CDR3: TGTGCCAGCAGTTTTAGGACAGGGAAAGTAGATACGCAGTATTTT. Amino acids: CASSFRTGKVDTQYF.

This clonotype was picked up a small number of times. This chain connects TRBV18 to TRBJ2-5; 9 bases fit TRBD1. The CDR3 is 16 residues long. CDR1 is KGHSH and CDR2 is LQKENI in the germline V gene. The V gene end was trimmed by 4 bases and the J gene end by 2 bases; junction bases not matched to a gene: 8. CDR3 nucleotides: TGTGCCAGCTCACTAAGCGTCGGGACAGGGCAAGAGACCCAGTACTTC. Its translation is CASSLSVGTGQETQYF.

In its sample, this clonotype was seen many times. The rearrangement joins TRBV29-1 to TRBJ2-7; 8 bases map to TRBD1. The germline gives CDR1 SQVTM, CDR2 ANQGSEA. The CDR3 is made up of 16 amino acids. J lost 5 bases, V lost 7 bases, and 19 bases had no gene match. This chain's CDR3 is CSASGLMTGEVDEQYF. In DNA form, the CDR3 reads TGCAGCGCCTCAGGCCTTATGACAGGGGAGGTTGACGAGCAGTACTTC.

This clonotype was seen many times. The genes are TRBV5-1 and TRBJ1-5; 11 nucleotides match TRBD1. Germline V gives CDR1 SGHRS, CDR2 YFSETQ. The CDR3 runs to 15 residues. With 4 bases clipped from V and 4 bases from J, the junction kept 4 bases outside the gene matches. The CDR3: CASSPGQGANQPQHF. The CDR3 nucleotides are TGCGCCAGCAGCCCAGGACAGGGGGCGAATCAGCCCCAGCATTTT.

This clonotype showed up just a few times. The chain combines TRBV18 with TRBJ2-2; 7 positions match TRBD2. The CDR3 totals 14 residues. Losses at the gene ends were 8 bases for V and 3 bases for J; bases not matched to a gene: 6. Per the germline V gene, CDR1 is KGHSH and CDR2 is LQKENI. The CDR3 here is CASGAGPYTGELFF. The CDR3, as DNA: TGTGCCAGCGGAGCGGGGCCCTACACCGGGGAGCTGTTTTTT.

This clonotype has at least ten counts. The V and J genes are TRBV4-3 and TRBJ2-7; D is possibly TRBD2 (6 bases). V was clipped by 3 bases and J by 3 bases, with 12 bases between them. CDR3 length: 14 residues. CDR1 and CDR2 (germline): LGHNA, YSLEER. The CDR3 DNA sequence: TGCGCCAGCAGCCAGACGCGGGGCAACTACGAGCAGTACTTC. Translation gives CASSQTRGNYEQYF.

This clonotype was seen ten or more times. J is TRBJ2-3 and V is TRBV15; D unclear. The CDR3 is 12 amino acids. Trimming shortened V by 6 bases and J by 6 bases, and 10 bases separated the two germline ends. Germline CDR1 is LNHNV and CDR2 is YYDKDF (reference sequence). In DNA form, the CDR3 reads TGTGCCACCAGGGAAACTACGGATACGCAGTATTTT. Translating it yields CATRETTDTQYF.

In this sample, this clonotype turned up many times. This chain joins TRBV10-3 and TRBJ2-7, with D possibly TRBD1 on 5 matching bases. Germline CDR1 reads ENHRY; CDR2 reads SYGVKD. The length of the CDR3 is 13 residues. V lost 6 bases and J 5 bases, leaving 14 bases between the germline ends. CDR3 nucleotide sequence: TGTGCCATCAGGGAGAGAACAGGTAACGAGCAGTACTTC. Residues: CAIRERTGNEQYF.

This clonotype was detected only a few times. This rearrangement joins TRBV21-1 to TRBJ1-4; TRBD1, the table's D call, lacks a check against the DNA. TRBV21-1 represents a pseudogene. The CDR3 is 15 amino acids. The CDR3 DNA sequence: TGTGCCAGGACGAAGGGACTTGCAACTAATGAAAAACTGTTTTTT. Its protein is CARTKGLATNEKLFF.

This clonotype was detected a few times. V gene TRBV5-1 combines with J gene TRBJ2-7, with TRBD1 identical over 7 bases. Looked up from germline, CDR1 is SGHRS and CDR2 is YFSETQ. The CDR3 extends over 13 amino acids. The V gene end was trimmed by 4 bases and the J gene end by 4 bases; junction bases not matched to a gene: 5. The CDR3 sequence is CASSAGQVYEQYF. Written as DNA, the CDR3 is TGCGCCAGCAGCGCTGGACAGGTTTACGAGCAGTACTTC.

The chain has TRBV5-8 and TRBJ1-5, with D hard to call. Looked up from germline, CDR1 is SGHTS and CDR2 is YDEGEE. The CDR3 has 15 residues. Trimming left V 4 bases short and J 2 bases short, with 13 bases between. The DNA of the CDR3 is TGTGCCAGCAGCGCGGGCTTCCGGGGCAATCAGCCCCAGCATTTT. It specifies CASSAGFRGNQPQHF. The full variable domain, its missing parts supplied by reference TRBV5-8 and TRBJ1-5, is EAGVTQSPTHLIKTRGQQATLRCSPISGHTSVYWYQQALGLGLQFLLWYDEGEERNRGNFPPRFSGRQFPNYSSELNVNALELEDSALYLCASSAGFRGNQPQHFGDGTRLSIL.

This clonotype was found many times. The chain is built from TRBV19 and TRBJ2-6; D is perhaps TRBD1 or TRBD2 (5 bases each). Trimming shortened V by 6 bases and J by 4 bases, and 28 bases separated the two germline ends. The CDR3 contains 20 residues. The germline V gene encodes CDR1 LNHDA and CDR2 SQIVND (reference sequence). The CDR3 DNA sequence: TGTGCCAGTAGCCAAGCCCTGGTAGGGACGGGATCTTCGGGGGCCAACGTCCTGACTTTC. It translates to CASSQALVGTGSSGANVLTF.

The genes are TRBV7-2 and TRBJ2-5; D is unresolved. V lost 7 bases, J lost 5 bases, and 14 bases lay in between. Germline V gene lookup returns CDR1 SGHTA and CDR2 FQGNSA. This CDR3 has 13 residues. CDR3 region: CASTLPGWETQYF. The CDR3 bases are TGTGCCAGCACCCTCCCAGGTTGGGAGACCCAGTACTTC.

This clonotype was seen more than once but under ten times. The genes are TRBV4-3 and TRBJ2-7, with unresolved D. V shed 4 bases and J shed 6 bases, with 16 bases lying between them. This CDR3 has 14 residues. Per the germline V gene, CDR1 is LGHNA and CDR2 is YSLEER. The CDR3 is CASSPGSRGAEQYF. The CDR3 DNA sequence: TGCGCCAGCAGCCCTGGGTCTCGTGGCGCCGAGCAGTACTTC.

This clonotype has more than one count but fewer than ten. The chain links TRBV19 to TRBJ1-5; D is possibly TRBD1 (6 bases). The CDR3 contains 15 residues. Trimming shortened V by 6 bases and J by 5 bases, and 17 bases separated the two germline ends. Germline-derived CDR1 and CDR2 are LNHDA and SQIVND (reference sequence). The CDR3 loop reads CASSTIQGTDQPQHF. The DNA of the CDR3 is TGTGCCAGTAGCACCATACAGGGAACGGATCAGCCCCAGCATTTT.

The chain combines TRBV9 with TRBJ2-7; D is perhaps TRBD1 (6 bases). The CDR3 covers 13 residues. The germline V gene encodes CDR1 SGDLS and CDR2 YYNGEE. Trimming removed 4 bases from V and 4 bases from J, with 12 bases in between. CDR3 in amino acids: CASSFQGKYEQYF. CDR3 in DNA: TGTGCCAGCAGCTTCCAGGGGAAATACGAGCAGTACTTC.

This clonotype turned up a few times. This CDR3 reads CASSLGQWYNEQFF. CDR3 nucleotide sequence: TGCGCCAGCAGCTTGGGTCAGTGGTACAATGAGCAGTTCTTC. The chain employs TRBV5-1 and TRBJ2-1; D remains ambiguous. V lost 0 bases and J 4 bases, leaving 8 bases between the germline ends. This CDR3 has 14 residues. Germline V gene lookup returns CDR1 SGHRS and CDR2 YFSETQ.

This clonotype was seen ten or more times. The chain couples TRBV20-1 to TRBJ2-2; 14 positions agree with TRBD2. This CDR3 comprises 16 residues. Per germline, CDR1 DFQATT and CDR2 SNEGSKA (reference sequence). The ends lost 5 bases at V and 7 bases at J; junction bases unmatched: 9. The CDR3 nucleotides read TGCAGTGCTTTCTCGGGACTAGCGGGAGCTGACGGGGAGCTGTTTTTT. Translating it yields CSAFSGLAGADGELFF.

A word on this clonotype: This could be a read error, since a much larger clone is one nucleotide away. The V gene is TRBV10-3, the J gene TRBJ2-2; tentative D call: TRBD2 (6 bases). V was clipped by 6 bases and J by 1 base, with 15 bases between them. CDR3 length: 16 residues. Germline lookup yields CDR1 ENHRY and CDR2 SYGVKD. CDR3 in amino acids: CAISLGAGLNTGELFF. The CDR3 DNA follows: TGTGCCATCAGCCTTGGAGCGGGTCTGAACACCGGGGAGCTGTTTTTT.

The chain links TRBV5-5 to TRBJ2-2; D possibly corresponds to TRBD1 (6 bases). The CDR3 totals 15 residues. The V gene lost 5 bases and the J gene lost 2 bases, with 13 bases spanning the gap. Germline assignment: CDR1 SGHKS and CDR2 YYEKEE (reference sequence). Written as DNA, the CDR3 is TGTGCCAGCAGACCGGGACACCTCAACACCGGGGAGCTGTTTTTT. This sequence encodes CASRPGHLNTGELFF.

The chain recombines TRBV19 with TRBJ1-5; D is undetermined. Germline lookup yields CDR1 LNHDA and CDR2 SQIVND (reference sequence). Between the trimmed V and J ends, which lost 4 bases and 1 base, there was a span of 11 bases. The CDR3 is 15 amino acids. CDR3 loop: CASSRIITSNQPQHF. Written as DNA, the CDR3 is TGTGCCAGTAGTAGGATAATCACCAGCAATCAGCCCCAGCATTTT.

The sample holds a few counts of this clonotype. The CDR3 bases are TGCAGTGCTAACGGGCTCCTTTACAATGAGCAGTTCTTC. Protein product: CSANGLLYNEQFF. This chain links TRBV20-1 with TRBJ2-1; D not certain. V was shortened by 4 bases and J by 4 bases, with 11 bases between the two germline ends. The CDR3 totals 13 residues. Germline values: CDR1 DFQATT, CDR2 SNEGSKA (reference sequence).

This clonotype was detected ten times or more. The V gene is TRBV5-1, the J gene TRBJ1-4; possible D gene TRBD1, 5 bases. This CDR3 is built from 14 residues. Germline CDR1 is SGHRS and CDR2 is YFSETQ. Between the trimmed V and J ends, which lost 0 bases and 2 bases, there was a span of 5 bases. The CDR3 DNA sequence: TGCGCCAGCAGCTTGGCAGGGACTAATGAAAAACTGTTTTTT. It codes for CASSLAGTNEKLFF.

The chain joins TRBV5-1 to TRBJ2-7, with 10 bases lining up with TRBD2. Losses at the gene ends were 6 bases for V and 5 bases for J; bases not matched to a gene: 8. This CDR3 has 14 amino acids. Per germline, CDR1 SGHRS and CDR2 YFSETQ. The CDR3 sequence: CASIQREGLDEQYF. The CDR3 coding sequence is TGCGCCAGCATACAGCGGGAGGGCCTCGACGAGCAGTACTTC.